The 18 T cell receptor beta chains in this list originate from one sample, sequenced in a study of CD8 T cells in Susac syndrome. With random hexamers, 0.5 to 1 ug RNA was reverse transcribed. TCRdb independently ran MiXCR on the immunoSEQ multiplex PCR reads; one entry per CDR3 protein. Of approximately 120,000 distinct CDR3 sequences listed, around 90% are singletons. Sequenced input: CD8+ T cells from PBMCs. The receptors were sampled from a human donor with multiple sclerosis.

The chain combines TRBV7-6 with TRBJ2-1; 12 bases fit TRBD2. With V trimmed by 0 bases and J by 7 bases, 7 bases remained unmatched. This CDR3 has 17 residues. In germline, CDR1 is SGHVS, CDR2 FNYEAQ. The CDR3 bases are TGTGCCAGCAGCTTAGCGGGGCTAGCGGGAGGGATTAATGAGCAGTTCTTC. It translates to CASSLAGLAGGINEQFF.

The V call is TRBV25-1, the J call TRBJ1-5; D unresolved. The V end lost 2 bases, the J end lost 2 bases, and 10 bases lay between the germline ends. There are 15 residues in the CDR3. The germline V gene encodes CDR1 MGHDK and CDR2 SYGVNS. CDR3 nucleotide sequence: TGTGCCAGCAGTGAAACCGGGCTGGGCAATCAGCCCCAGCATTTT. Protein product: CASSETGLGNQPQHF. The full variable domain, with the rest looked up from reference TRBV25-1 and TRBJ1-5, is EADIYQTPRYLVIGTGKKITLECSQTMGHDKMYWYQQDPGMELHLIHYSYGVNSTEKGDLSSESTVSRIRTEHFPLTLESARPSHTSQYLCASSETGLGNQPQHFGDGTRLSIL.

The V and J genes are TRBV3-1 and TRBJ1-2, with 7 bases matching TRBD1. The CDR3 is 12 residues long. The germline V gene has CDR1 LGHDT and CDR2 YNNKEL (reference sequence). Trimming removed 0 bases from V and 14 bases from J; junction bases left unmatched: 6. This CDR3 reads CASSQEEGDRTF. The CDR3 DNA follows: TGTGCCAGCAGCCAAGAAGAGGGGGACAGAACCTTC.

The V and J genes are TRBV6-5 and TRBJ1-2; 9 nucleotides line up with TRBD1. Germline V gene data show CDR1 as MNHEY and CDR2 as SVGAGI. V dropped 4 bases and J dropped 4; count of bases not matched to a gene: 7. This CDR3 is 15 amino acids long. CDR3 bases: TGTGCCAGCAGTTCCTTTGGGACAGGGAGCTATGGCTACACCTTC. It yields the protein CASSSFGTGSYGYTF.

The chain joins TRBV18 to TRBJ1-2, with D unclear. Germline loops: CDR1 KGHSH, CDR2 LQKENI. V lost 4 bases, J lost 3 bases, and 9 bases lay in between. This CDR3 has 13 amino acids. CDR3: CASSLGWDYGYTF. CDR3 DNA: TGTGCCAGCTCACTCGGGTGGGACTATGGCTACACCTTC.

The V gene is TRBV5-4, the J gene TRBJ2-1, with D possibly being TRBD2 (6 bases). CDR1 and CDR2 (germline): SGHNT, YYREEE (reference sequence). Trimming removed 2 bases from V and 8 bases from J, with 14 bases in between. The CDR3 contains 14 residues. CDR3 sequence (DNA): TGTGCCAGCAGCTTAACGGGAGAAGGGTATGAGCAGTTCTTC. This sequence encodes CASSLTGEGYEQFF.

This chain connects TRBV3-1 to TRBJ2-5; no definite D call. Looked up from germline, CDR1 is LGHDT and CDR2 is YNNKEL (reference sequence). The CDR3 consists of 14 residues. Trimming removed 0 bases from V and 5 bases from J, with 10 bases in between. This chain's CDR3 is CASSQDTQWETQYF. In nucleotides, the CDR3 is TGTGCCAGCAGCCAAGATACTCAGTGGGAGACCCAGTACTTC.

The genes are TRBV20-1 and TRBJ2-5, with D perhaps TRBD2 (6 bases). Germline CDR1 and CDR2: DFQATT and SNEGSKA (reference sequence). The CDR3 consists of 13 residues. V was shortened by 2 bases and J by 5 bases, with 12 bases between the two germline ends. The CDR3 coding sequence is TGCAGTGCTAGACGACTAGGAGAGGAGACCCAGTACTTC. Protein sequence: CSARRLGEETQYF.

This rearrangement joins TRBV20-1 to TRBJ2-3; 10 bases agree with TRBD2. The CDR3 consists of 15 residues. In germline, CDR1 is DFQATT, CDR2 SNEGSKA (reference sequence). Losses at the gene ends were 2 bases for V and 3 bases for J; bases not matched to a gene: 5. The CDR3 nucleotides are TGCAGTGCTAGACCCGGACTAGCGGAAACAGATACGCAGTATTTT. Translated, it gives CSARPGLAETDTQYF.

This clonotype came up a few times. The gene calls are TRBV12-3 or TRBV12-4 and TRBJ2-7; D is uncertain. The CDR3 runs 11 residues. The V and J ends lost 1 base and 4 bases respectively, with 2 bases between them. CDR3 DNA: TGTGCCAGCAGTTTAGAGTACGAGCAGTACTTC. Amino acids: CASSLEYEQYF.

The V gene is TRBV9, the J gene TRBJ2-7, with a tentative D call TRBD2 (7 bases). The V end was cut by 0 bases, the J end by 5 bases, with 15 bases between. The CDR3 is made up of 15 amino acids. CDR1 is SGDLS and CDR2 is YYNGEE in the germline V gene. The CDR3 nucleotides are TGTGCCAGCAGCGTAGTGCCGGGGGGCAACCACGAGCAGTACTTC. It encodes CASSVVPGGNHEQYF.

The J gene is TRBJ2-7, the V gene TRBV27; D is unresolved. V lost 6 bases to trimming and J lost 0 bases, with 9 bases between them. CDR1 is MNHEY and CDR2 is SMNVEV in the germline V gene (reference sequence). The CDR3 is 13 residues long. The CDR3 DNA reads as TGTGCCAGCAGAGGTCTGGTCTCCTACGAGCAGTACTTC. Translated, it gives CASRGLVSYEQYF.

This chain joins TRBV12-3 or TRBV12-4 and TRBJ2-2; no definite D call. Trimming stripped 7 bases from V and 0 bases from J, with 9 bases between. This CDR3 is built from 14 residues. In nucleotides, the CDR3 is TGTGCCAGCAACATGGACCCGAACACCGGGGAGCTGTTTTTT. Translated, it gives CASNMDPNTGELFF.

The rearrangement links TRBV12-3 or TRBV12-4 to TRBJ2-2; D unresolved. The CDR3 is 13 residues long. V was shortened by 6 bases and J by 6 bases, with 11 bases between the two germline ends. DNA for the CDR3: TGTGCCAGCAGGCTCGAGAATTCCGGGGAGCTGTTTTTT. It encodes CASRLENSGELFF.

This sequence joins TRBV27 and TRBJ2-7; 10 nucleotides match TRBD2. The CDR3 loop spans 17 amino acids. Trimming cost V 3 bases and J 3 bases; bases outside gene matches: 11. Germline loops: CDR1 MNHEY, CDR2 SMNVEV (reference sequence). CDR3 DNA sequence: TGTGCCAGCAGTTTTGTTGCCTCCCCTAGCGGGAGCTACGAGCAGTACTTC. This codes for CASSFVASPSGSYEQYF.

The rearrangement links TRBV24-1 to TRBJ2-1; D ambiguous. Germline CDR1 is KGHDR and CDR2 is SFDVKD. Trimming removed 5 bases at V and 6 bases at J, with 7 bases between. The CDR3 sequence is 12 residues long. The CDR3 DNA reads as TGTGCCACCAGTGCACAGACCAATGAGCAGTTCTTC. This gives the protein CATSAQTNEQFF.

The rearrangement joins TRBV13 to TRBJ2-1, with TRBD2 identical over 16 bases. The V segment lost 5 bases and the J segment 9 bases; nucleotides outside the gene matches: 4. The germline CDR1 and CDR2 sequences are PRHDT and FYEKMQ (reference sequence). The CDR3 is 15 amino acids. In nucleotides, the CDR3 is TGTGCCAGCAGCCGGGGACTAGCGGGAGGGCTTGAGCAGTTCTTC. Residues: CASSRGLAGGLEQFF.

This chain joins TRBV3-1 and TRBJ1-2; tentatively, D is TRBD1 (6 bases). The germline V gene has CDR1 LGHDT and CDR2 YNNKEL (reference sequence). CDR3 size: 17 residues. The V and J ends lost 0 bases and 8 bases respectively, with 22 bases between them. CDR3 region: CASSQDLGFLTGGGYTF. The CDR3 bases are TGTGCCAGCAGCCAAGATCTAGGATTCCTGACAGGAGGCGGCTACACCTTC.